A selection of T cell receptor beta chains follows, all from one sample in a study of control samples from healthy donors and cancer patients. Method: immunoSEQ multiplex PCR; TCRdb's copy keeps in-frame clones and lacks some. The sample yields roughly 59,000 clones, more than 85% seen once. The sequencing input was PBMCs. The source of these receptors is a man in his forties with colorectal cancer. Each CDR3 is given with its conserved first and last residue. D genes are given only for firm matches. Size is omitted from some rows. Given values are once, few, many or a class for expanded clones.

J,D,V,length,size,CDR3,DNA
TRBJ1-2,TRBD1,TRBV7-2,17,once,CASSPSRTGEKNYGYTF,TGTGCCAGCAGCCCAAGTCGGACAGGGGAGAAGAACTATGGCTACACCTTC
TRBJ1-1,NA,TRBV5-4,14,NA,CASSLGEKNTEAFF,TGTGCCAGCAGCTTGGGAGAGAAGAACACTGAAGCTTTCTTT
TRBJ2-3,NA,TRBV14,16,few,CASSQDLFGLTDTQYF,TGTGCCAGCAGCCAAGATCTTTTCGGCCTCACAGATACGCAGTATTTT
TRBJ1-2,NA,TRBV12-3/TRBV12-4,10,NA,CASSGYGYTF,TGTGCCAGTTCAGGCTATGGCTACACCTTC
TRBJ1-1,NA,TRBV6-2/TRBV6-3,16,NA,CASSYSKSGGTLEAFF,TGTGCCAGCAGTTACTCGAAAAGCGGGGGAACGCTTGAAGCTTTCTTT
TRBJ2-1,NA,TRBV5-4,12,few,CASSLGGNEQFF,TGTGCCAGCAGCTTGGGAGGGAATGAGCAGTTCTTC
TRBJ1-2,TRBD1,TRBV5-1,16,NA,CASSNQPITGVYGYTF,TGCGCCAGCAGCAATCAACCCATAACAGGGGTGTATGGCTACACCTTC
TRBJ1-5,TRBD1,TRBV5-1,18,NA,CASSLWTGEMKSNQPQHF,TGCGCCAGCAGCTTGTGGACAGGGGAGATGAAAAGCAATCAGCCCCAGCATTTT
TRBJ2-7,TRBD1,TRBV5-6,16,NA,CASSLVGTGTTYEQYF,TGTGCCAGCAGCTTGGTTGGGACAGGGACAACCTACGAGCAGTACTTC
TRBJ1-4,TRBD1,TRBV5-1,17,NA,CASSVGQGIVTNEKLFF,TGCGCCAGCAGCGTGGGACAGGGGATAGTAACTAATGAAAAACTGTTTTTT
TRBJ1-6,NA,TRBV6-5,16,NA,CASSSHRTRVNSPLHF,TGTGCCAGCAGTTCTCATCGAACTAGGGTTAATTCACCCCTCCACTTT
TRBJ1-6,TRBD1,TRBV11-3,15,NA,CASSSGGAHNSPLHF,TGTGCCAGCAGCTCAGGGGGCGCCCATAATTCACCCCTCCACTTT
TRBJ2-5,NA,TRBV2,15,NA,CASVIGTSYQETQYF,TGTGCCAGTGTAATTGGAACTTCGTACCAAGAGACCCAGTACTTC
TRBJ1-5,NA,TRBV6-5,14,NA,CASSLQGGNQPQHF,TGTGCCAGCAGTTTACAGGGAGGCAATCAGCCCCAGCATTTT
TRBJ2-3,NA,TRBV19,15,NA,CASNPQWGRTDTQYF,TGTGCCAGTAATCCCCAGTGGGGTAGAACAGATACGCAGTATTTT
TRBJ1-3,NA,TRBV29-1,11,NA,CSVESLNTIYF,TGCAGCGTTGAGTCTCTGAACACCATATATTTT
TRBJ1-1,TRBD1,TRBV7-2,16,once,CASSLRQGGRNTEAFF,TGTGCCAGCAGCTTACGACAGGGGGGGAGGAACACTGAAGCTTTCTTT
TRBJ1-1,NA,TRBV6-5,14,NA,CASSYSAGAAEAFF,TGTGCCAGCAGTTACTCGGCAGGGGCAGCTGAAGCTTTCTTT
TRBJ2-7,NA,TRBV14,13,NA,CASSQDRPYEQYF,TGTGCCAGCAGCCAAGATCGCCCCTACGAGCAGTACTTC
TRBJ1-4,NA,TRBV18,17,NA,CASSPQGGPSLNEKLFF,TGTGCCAGCTCACCACAGGGGGGCCCGAGCCTTAATGAAAAACTGTTTTTT
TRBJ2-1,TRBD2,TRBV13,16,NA,CASSALAGSSYNEQFF,TGTGCCAGCAGCGCCCTAGCGGGCAGCTCCTACAATGAGCAGTTCTTC
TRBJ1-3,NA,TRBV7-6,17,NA,CASSPMGPAVSGNTIYF,TGTGCCAGCAGCCCAATGGGGCCGGCCGTCTCTGGAAACACCATATATTTT
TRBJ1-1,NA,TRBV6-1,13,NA,CASSESLNTEAFF,TGTGCCAGCAGTGAATCTCTTAACACTGAAGCTTTCTTT
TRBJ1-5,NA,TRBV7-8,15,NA,CASSLASGAGQPQHF,TGTGCCAGCAGCTTAGCTTCGGGGGCAGGACAGCCCCAGCATTTT